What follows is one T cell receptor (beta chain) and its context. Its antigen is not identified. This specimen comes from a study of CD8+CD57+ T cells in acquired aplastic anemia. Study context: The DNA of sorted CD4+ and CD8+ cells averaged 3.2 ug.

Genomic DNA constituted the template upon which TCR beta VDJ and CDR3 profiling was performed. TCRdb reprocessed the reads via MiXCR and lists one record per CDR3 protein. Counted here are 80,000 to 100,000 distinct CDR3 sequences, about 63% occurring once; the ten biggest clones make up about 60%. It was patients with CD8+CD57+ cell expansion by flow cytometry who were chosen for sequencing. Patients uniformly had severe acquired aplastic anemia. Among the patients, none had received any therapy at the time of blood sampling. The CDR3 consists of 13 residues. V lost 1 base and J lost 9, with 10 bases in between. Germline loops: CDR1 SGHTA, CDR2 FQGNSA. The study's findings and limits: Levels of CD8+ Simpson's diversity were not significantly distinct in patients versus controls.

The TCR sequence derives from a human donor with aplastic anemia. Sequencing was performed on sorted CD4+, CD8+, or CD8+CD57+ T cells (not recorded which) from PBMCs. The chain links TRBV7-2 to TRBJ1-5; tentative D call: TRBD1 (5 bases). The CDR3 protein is CASSLERGSPQHF. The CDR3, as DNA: TGTGCCAGCAGCTTAGAACGGGGCTCGCCCCAGCATTTT.